This T cell receptor beta chain is drawn from a study of cytomegalovirus exposure and HLA in healthy donors. With 60 Vbeta and 13 Jbeta primers, the PCR was carried out. The assay was immunoSEQ multiplex PCR, and TCRdb's table has in-frame clones only and misses some. The table includes over 75,000 clones, less than 9.5% detected once. Per the germline V gene, CDR1 is SGHDT and CDR2 is YYEEEE. The CDR3 length is 16 residues. V dropped 3 bases and J dropped 0 bases, with 13 bases sitting between them. This clone is medium-sized within its sample. The chain recombines TRBV5-6 with TRBJ1-3, with D possibly being TRBD1 (6 bases). Sequenced material: PBMCs. This TCR derives from a man aged 45-60 years in good health and CMV-seropositive. In DNA form, the CDR3 reads TGTGCCAGCAGCTACAGGGCTCCCCGCTCTGGAAACACCATATATTTT. Translating gives CASSYRAPRSGNTIYF.